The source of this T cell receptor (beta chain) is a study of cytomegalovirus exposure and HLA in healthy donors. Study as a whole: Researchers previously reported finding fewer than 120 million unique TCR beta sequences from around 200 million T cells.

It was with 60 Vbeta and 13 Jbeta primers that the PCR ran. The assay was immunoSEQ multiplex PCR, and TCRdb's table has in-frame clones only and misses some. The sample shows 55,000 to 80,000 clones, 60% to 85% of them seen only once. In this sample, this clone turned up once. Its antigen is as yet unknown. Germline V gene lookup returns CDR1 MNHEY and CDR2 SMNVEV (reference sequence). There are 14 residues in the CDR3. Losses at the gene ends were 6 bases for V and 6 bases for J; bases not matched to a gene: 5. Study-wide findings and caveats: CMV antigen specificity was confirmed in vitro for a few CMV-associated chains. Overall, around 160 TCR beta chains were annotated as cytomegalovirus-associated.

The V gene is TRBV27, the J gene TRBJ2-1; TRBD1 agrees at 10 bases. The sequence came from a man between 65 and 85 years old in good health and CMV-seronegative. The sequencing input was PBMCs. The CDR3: CASRSGQGSNEQFF. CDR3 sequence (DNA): TGTGCCAGCAGATCGGGACAGGGGAGCAATGAGCAGTTCTTC.